The clone carrying this T cell receptor (beta chain) appeared many times. These data are taken from a study of early T cells in non-severe SARS-CoV-2 infection. Study context: RNA in bulk from unsorted whole blood was sequenced, and chains were unpaired.

Unique molecular identifiers tagged individual cDNA molecules. TCRdb processed the 5' RACE reads anew with MiXCR; each CDR3 protein has one entry. Of tens of thousands of distinct CDR3 sequences listed, approximately 6.1% were seen once; the top ten hold 4.5% to 5.5%. The CDR3 is 17 amino acids. Germline V gene sequence: CDR1 SGHRS, CDR2 YFSETQ. Trimming cost V 0 bases and J 4 bases; bases outside gene matches: 11. This TCR came from an adult who was a healthcare worker with PCR-confirmed SARS-CoV-2 infection or an uninfected control (not recorded which). The sample consisted of whole blood. V usage is TRBV5-1 and J usage is TRBJ1-1; 8 bases are shared with TRBD1. For the CDR3, the DNA is TGCGCCAGCAGCTTGGCCCGGAAACAGGGGGTTGGCACTGAAGCTTTCTTT. Its protein product is CASSLARKQGVGTEAFF. Variable domain in full (rest from reference TRBV5-1 and TRBJ1-1): KAGVTQTPRYLIKTRGQQVTLSCSPISGHRSVSWYQQTPGQGLQFLFEYFSETQRNKGNFPGRFSGRQFSNSRSEMNVSTLELGDSALYLCASSLARKQGVGTEAFFGQGTRLTVV.